This TCR beta chain was identified during a study of response to subunit inactivated influenza vaccine. Only a few counts were recorded for this clonotype. Its antigen is as yet unknown. Overall study findings and caveats: Authors suggested that a seasonal influenza vaccination recruits few new T cells each time.

V shed 3 bases, J shed 7 bases, and the junction held 3 bases outside the gene matches. Germline CDR1 is ENHRY and CDR2 is SYGVKD. The CDR3 is 14 amino acids. TCRdb itself ran the RT-PCR reads through MiXCR, one entry per CDR3 protein. The repertoire holds some 850,000 distinct CDR3 sequences, with 15% to 20% as singletons. This chain joins TRBV10-3 and TRBJ1-6, with 7 bases lining up with TRBD1. The material was PBMCs from blood, obtained roughly 5 days after vaccination. This clonotype was obtained from a man aged 45 to 65 who received an inactivated influenza vaccine. The CDR3 loop reads CAISDEGANSPLHF. The CDR3 DNA follows: TGTGCCATCAGTGATGAGGGGGCAAATTCACCCCTCCACTTT.